This T cell receptor (beta chain) stems from a study of human T cells and chemical hapten exposure. Study-level background: Patch tests containing 0.01% DPC, applied to the upper back, were read at 6 days.

Each CDR3 protein is one row after TCRdb ran MiXCR on the RACE reads. The profile shows just over 350,000 distinct CDR3 sequences, 6% to 7% of them singletons. CDR3 length equals 14 residues. J gave up 3 bases and V 10 bases, and 11 bases lay outside the gene matches. Described time point: patch test 2, 6 weeks after DPC sensitization. The treatment is: therapeutic diphenylcyclopropenone sensitization with weekly scalp DPC. V is TRBV12-3 or TRBV12-4 and J is TRBJ2-5; 7 bases agree with TRBD1. The sequence derives from a woman between 18 and 30 years old with alopecia areata. Some clones in this sample may be carry-over from other donors' samples. This sample comprised whole blood, obtained in connection with sensitization to the hapten diphenylcyclopropenone (DPC). The CDR3, as DNA: TGTGCCACCGCTTTCGAGACAGGGAAAGAGACCCAGTACTTC. Translating gives CATAFETGKETQYF.